Listed here is a single TCR beta chain. This entry belongs to a study of blood T cell repertoires in COVID-19. Looking at the study overall: COVID-19 samples, acute and convalescent, were from the United States, Italy and Spain. From T cells, B-cell-depleted T cells, or PBMCs came the material, which was cDNA or gDNA.

The authors' processing: Amplified reference gene primers provided the basis for estimating nucleated cell counts. TCRdb keeps only in-frame clones here, not all; method: immunoSEQ multiplex PCR. V, J and clone size are those of that table, while D and trimming were read from the DNA. The sample carries about 260,000 clones, over 70% recorded once. Germline CDR1 is SNHLY and CDR2 is FYNNEI. After removal of 4 bases from V and 6 bases from J, the junction contained 12 bases not matched to a gene. The CDR3 extends over 17 amino acids. The receptor comes from a woman aged 40 to 49 who had recovered from COVID-19. Input material: peripheral blood. The chain links TRBV2 to TRBJ1-6; 7 nucleotides line up with TRBD1. CDR3 nucleotides: TGTGCCAGCAGTGCCTATATATGGGACAGTACTAATTCACCCCTCCACTTT. Residues: CASSAYIWDSTNSPLHF.